This T cell receptor beta chain was documented in a study of identical twins. This clonotype was observed a few times. Its antigen is not identified. MiXCR, applied by TCRdb to the 5' RACE reads, yields one record per CDR3 protein. The table lists 700,000 or so distinct CDR3 sequences, around 8.6% of them singletons. Study observations and caveats: Conclusions came from cross-sectional statistical analysis, not from following the same donors. Out-of-frame alpha sequences common to twins exhibited a surplus of low generation probability.

Deletions cut 5 bases from V and 1 base from J, with 17 bases between. Per germline, CDR1 MDHEN and CDR2 SYDVKM. The CDR3 is 16 amino acids. This same sample was also taken into another study, of yellow fever vaccine responses in identical twins. From that second work: As reported, the vaccine T cell response of twins seemed partly convergent and partly personalized.

Source material: PBMCs. The chain combines TRBV28 with TRBJ1-1; possible D gene TRBD1, 5 bases. This sequence was found in a woman between 18 and 30 years old in good health. This CDR3 is CASSPGGRQGNTEAFF. The CDR3 nucleotides read TGTGCCAGCAGTCCGGGAGGACGCCAGGGGAACACTGAAGCTTTCTTT.